The 23 T cell receptor beta chains in this list originate from one sample, sequenced in a study of post-analysis software for immune sequencing data. Broader study findings: Roughly five TRBV segments appeared more often in patients than in controls, and TRBV5-6, TRBV5-1 and TRBV20-1 were among these.

Antigens of these TCRs are unknown. Incorporated into the TCR beta cDNA libraries were unique molecular identifiers, which served to reduce PCR and sequencing biases. A single record per CDR3 protein comes from TCRdb applying MiXCR to the PCR reads. The data contain around 710,000 distinct CDR3 sequences, about 43% of them singletons. Input material: blood. The receptors were sampled from a girl aged 10-17 years with multiple sclerosis.

This rearrangement joins TRBV5-6 to TRBJ1-2; D is unclear. V was clipped by 2 bases and J by 2 bases, with 13 bases between them. The CDR3 loop spans 15 amino acids. Per germline, CDR1 SGHDT and CDR2 YYEEEE. CDR3 protein: CASSFGESRNYGYTF. CDR3 nucleotide sequence: TGTGCCAGCAGCTTCGGGGAGTCAAGGAACTATGGCTACACCTTC.

This clonotype has a handful of counts. Likely a read error: the CDR3 ends without its conserved phenylalanine or tryptophan. This chain connects TRBV20-1 to TRBJ2-7, with unresolved D. V lost 5 bases and J lost 2, with 16 bases in between. Germline CDR1 reads DFQATT; CDR2 reads SNEGSKA (reference sequence). The CDR3 covers 14 residues. This CDR3 is CSAAELRIPYEQYL. The CDR3 DNA follows: TGCAGTGCTGCGGAACTCAGGATCCCCTACGAGCAGTACTTG.

The genes are TRBV24-1 and TRBJ2-1, with 13 bases fitting TRBD2. J gave up 4 bases and V 4 bases, and 9 bases lay outside the gene matches. The V gene's germline CDR1 is KGHDR and CDR2 SFDVKD. The length of the CDR3 is 18 residues. The CDR3 DNA follows: TGTGCCACCAGTGACTCCGGACTAGCGGGAGATATGTACAATGAGCAGTTCTTC. It specifies CATSDSGLAGDMYNEQFF.

The chain has TRBV5-6 and TRBJ1-5, with TRBD1 matching 7 bases. Germline V gene sequence: CDR1 SGHDT, CDR2 YYEEEE. The V segment lost 0 bases and the J segment 5 bases; nucleotides outside the gene matches: 5. The CDR3 consists of 15 residues. CDR3 sequence reads: CASSLAGTVDQPQHF. CDR3 DNA sequence: TGTGCCAGCAGCTTGGCCGGGACAGTTGATCAGCCCCAGCATTTT.

The gene calls are TRBV20-1 and TRBJ2-5, with a possible D match to TRBD2 (6 bases). The J call may not be correct, given that the DNA end is closer to TRBJ2-7. CDR3 length equals 15 residues. The germline gives CDR1 DFQATT, CDR2 SNEGSKA (reference sequence). In DNA, the CDR3 is TGCAGTGCTAGACCCATGGGGCTAGCGTCGAGCGAGCAGTACTTC. It yields the protein CSARPMGLASSEQYF.

The V and J genes are TRBV7-9 and TRBJ2-1; 9 bases align to TRBD2. There are 16 residues in the CDR3. Germline CDR1 SEHNR, CDR2 FQNEAQ (reference sequence). Losses at the gene ends were 5 bases for V and 5 bases for J; bases not matched to a gene: 10. The CDR3 is CASSQRGSGSNNEQFF. DNA of the CDR3: TGTGCCAGCAGCCAGAGAGGTAGCGGGAGCAACAATGAGCAGTTCTTC.

CDR3 DNA sequence: TGTGCCATCAGTGAGCAGCCCTCTGGAAACACCATATATTTT. Its protein is CAISEQPSGNTIYF. V usage is TRBV10-3 and J usage is TRBJ1-3; no firm D call. Germline V gene lookup returns CDR1 ENHRY and CDR2 SYGVKD. There are 14 residues in the CDR3. Trimming removed 2 bases from V and 0 bases from J, with 5 bases in between.

The gene calls are TRBV7-6 and TRBJ2-3, with D maybe TRBD2 (5 bases). The CDR3 consists of 14 residues. CDR1 SGHVS and CDR2 FNYEAQ come from the germline V gene. The V and J ends lost 5 bases and 3 bases respectively, with 12 bases between them. The CDR3 DNA reads TGTGCCAGCAGCACTTGGAGGCAGACAGATACGCAGTATTTT. It yields the protein CASSTWRQTDTQYF.

The chain employs TRBV28 and TRBJ2-5, with no clear D. The end of the DNA is better explained by TRBJ2-7, so the J call may be wrong. Germline CDR1 is MDHEN and CDR2 is SYDVKM. This CDR3 is 16 amino acids long. CDR3 region: CASSLTVGRRSYEQYF. CDR3 sequence (DNA): TGTGCCAGCAGTTTAACTGTTGGACGGAGATCCTACGAGCAGTACTTC.

The chain employs TRBV12-3 or TRBV12-4 and TRBJ2-1; the D gene is possibly TRBD2 (6 bases). V gave up 7 bases and J gave up 6 bases, with 19 bases separating them. The CDR3 runs to 15 residues. In DNA form, the CDR3 reads TGTGCCAGCACTTACGGGAGACAATTCTCCAATGAGCAGTTCTTC. Its translation: CASTYGRQFSNEQFF.

The rearrangement uses TRBV12-3 or TRBV12-4 and TRBJ2-3, with D tentatively TRBD2 (6 bases). V lost 3 bases, J lost 0 bases, and 10 bases lay in between. The CDR3 length is 15 residues. The CDR3, as DNA: TGTGCCAGCAGTTTCGGCGGGAAGAGCACAGATACGCAGTATTTT. Its translation is CASSFGGKSTDTQYF.

This clonotype occurred a few times. The rearrangement uses TRBV6-5 and TRBJ2-7, with D tentatively TRBD1 or TRBD2 (5 bases each). Trimming shortened V by 6 bases and J by 5 bases, and 20 bases separated the two germline ends. The germline CDR1 and CDR2 sequences are MNHEY and SVGAGI. The length of the CDR3 is 15 residues. CDR3 DNA sequence: TGTGCCAGCAGCCTCCGGGGCCATCCTCGGGACGAGCAGTACTTC. Amino acids: CASSLRGHPRDEQYF.

The chain combines TRBV3-1 with TRBJ2-1; 8 nucleotides align to TRBD2. V trimming: 1 base; J trimming: 7 bases; junction bases outside the gene matches: 6. The CDR3 is 15 amino acids. Germline CDR1 is LGHDT and CDR2 is YNNKEL (reference sequence). The CDR3 DNA follows: TGTGCCAGCAGCCAAGGGACTAGCACCGTAAATGAGCAGTTCTTC. This gives the protein CASSQGTSTVNEQFF.

The chain has TRBV27 and TRBJ2-7; 7 bases line up with TRBD2. V lost 3 bases and J lost 4; bases outside the gene matches: 3. The CDR3 spans 13 residues. Germline V CDR1 and CDR2: MNHEY, SMNVEV (reference sequence). CDR3 sequence (DNA): TGTGCCAGCAGTTTGCGCGGGAGATACGAGCAGTACTTC. Residues: CASSLRGRYEQYF.

The sample holds a few counts of this clonotype. The chain is built from TRBV15 and TRBJ2-4; possible D gene TRBD2, 5 bases. V shed 3 bases and J shed 0 bases, with 9 bases lying between them. The CDR3 length is 15 residues. The germline CDR1 and CDR2 sequences are LNHNV and YYDKDF (reference sequence). CDR3 amino acids: CATSRERGAKNIQYF. CDR3 bases: TGTGCCACCAGCAGGGAACGGGGAGCCAAAAACATTCAGTACTTC.

The J gene is TRBJ2-7, the V gene TRBV2; no definite D call. The CDR3 totals 15 residues. Trimming removed 3 bases at V and 3 bases at J, with 15 bases between. Germline CDR1 is SNHLY and CDR2 is FYNNEI. CDR3 amino acids: CASSDVDGAGYEQYF. Written as DNA, the CDR3 is TGTGCCAGCAGTGACGTGGATGGAGCAGGCTACGAGCAGTACTTC. The complete variable domain, with remaining parts taken from reference TRBV2 and TRBJ2-7, reads EPEVTQTPSHQVTQMGQEVILRCVPISNHLYFYWYRQILGQKVEFLVSFYNNEISEKSEIFDDQFSVERPDGSNFTLKIRSTKLEDSAMYFCASSDVDGAGYEQYFGPGTRLTVT.

The chain carries TRBV20-1 and TRBJ2-1; TRBD2 might be the D (6 bases). V lost 4 bases, J lost 7 bases, and 11 bases lay in between. The CDR3 loop spans 12 amino acids. CDR1 DFQATT and CDR2 SNEGSKA come from the germline V gene (reference sequence). The CDR3 DNA reads as TGCAGTGCTAACCCAGCGGGTAATGAGCAGTTCTTC. It specifies CSANPAGNEQFF.

The rearrangement uses TRBV9 and TRBJ2-3; 8 bases fit TRBD2. Germline V gives CDR1 SGDLS, CDR2 YYNGEE. CDR3 length: 17 residues. V lost 3 bases and J lost 1; bases outside the gene matches: 10. Written as DNA, the CDR3 is TGTGCCAGCAGCGCTCGGACTAGCCCTTCAGGCACAGATACGCAGTATTTT. As protein: CASSARTSPSGTDTQYF.

This clonotype has just a few counts. This rearrangement joins TRBV12-3 or TRBV12-4 to TRBJ2-5, with 10 bases that match TRBD2. Trimming removed 7 bases from V and 2 bases from J; junction bases left unmatched: 10. The CDR3 length is 16 residues. CDR3 sequence reads: CASNLAGAELQETQYF. DNA for the CDR3: TGTGCCAGCAACCTAGCGGGAGCGGAATTGCAAGAGACCCAGTACTTC.

The rearrangement uses TRBV25-1 and TRBJ2-5; D is undetermined. TRBJ2-7 matches the DNA end more closely, so the J call is doubtful. CDR1 and CDR2 from the germline V gene are MGHDK and SYGVNS. The length of the CDR3 is 13 residues. As DNA, the CDR3 is TGTGCCAGCAGTTCCCCTAGGGCCTACGAGCAGTACTTC. Translation gives CASSSPRAYEQYF.

The sample holds a few counts of this clonotype. The chain joins TRBV27 to TRBJ2-7; D possibly corresponds to TRBD2 (6 bases). V shed 0 bases and J shed 5 bases, with 11 bases lying between them. The CDR3 runs 14 residues. Germline lookup yields CDR1 MNHEY and CDR2 SMNVEV (reference sequence). DNA of the CDR3: TGTGCCAGCAGTTTATCGGGACTCGTAAACGAGCAGTACTTC. Translated, it gives CASSLSGLVNEQYF.

This clonotype was counted only a few times. CDR3 residues: CASSLAQRLSTDTQYF. In nucleotides, the CDR3 is TGTGCCAGCAGCTTAGCGCAGCGGCTAAGCACAGATACGCAGTATTTT. V and J are TRBV7-2 and TRBJ2-3, with TRBD2 as a possible D gene (5 bases). The CDR3 is 16 residues long. With 0 bases removed from V and 0 bases from J, the gap between germline ends came to 10 bases. Germline V gene data show CDR1 as SGHTA and CDR2 as FQGNSA.

The DNA of the CDR3 is TGTGCCAGCAGCTCCACCGGGACAGGCTACCCGATCCTTCTGGAGCAGTACTTC. Amino acids: CASSSTGTGYPILLEQYF. The chain has TRBV7-9 and TRBJ2-7, with 8 bases identical to TRBD1. Trimming removed 4 bases from V and 7 bases from J; junction bases left unmatched: 21. The CDR3 runs 18 residues. CDR1 and CDR2 (germline): SEHNR, FQNEAQ (reference sequence). Looking up the rest from reference TRBV7-9 and TRBJ2-7 gives the full variable domain: DTGVSQNPRHKITKRGQNVTFRCDPISEHNRLYWYRQTLGQGPEFLTYFQNEAQLEKSRLLSDRFSAERPKGSFSTLEIQRTEQGDSAMYLCASSSTGTGYPILLEQYFGPGTRLTVT.